This is a list of T cell receptor beta chains from one sample in a study of blood T cell repertoires in COVID-19. Only in-frame clones appear in the TCRdb table, and some are missing; sequencing was by immunoSEQ multiplex PCR. Of a few hundred thousand clones listed, 89% are singletons. Sequencing input: peripheral blood. These receptor sequences come from an older woman with acute or convalescent COVID-19. Both conserved end residues are part of each CDR3. Fields, in order: V gene, J gene, D gene, clone size, CDR3 protein, CDR3 DNA. D genes are given only for firm matches. Size values are once, few and many counts, or a class for expanded clones, and some rows have none.

V: TRBV20-1; J: TRBJ1-2; D: -; size: -; CDR3: CSAQGPYGYTF; DNA: TGCAGTGCGCAGGGTCCCTATGGCTACACCTTC
V: TRBV4-2; J: TRBJ1-3; D: -; size: -; CDR3: CASSQDIGAGGNTIYF; DNA: TGTGCCAGCAGCCAAGATATAGGGGCTGGAGGAAACACCATATATTTT
V: TRBV6-1; J: TRBJ2-3; D: TRBD2; size: once; CDR3: CASSEANGGTDTQYF; DNA: TGTGCCAGCAGTGAAGCAAACGGGGGGACAGATACGCAGTATTTT
V: TRBV2; J: TRBJ1-4; D: TRBD1; size: -; CDR3: CASSQDRARNEKLFF; DNA: TGTGCCAGCAGCCAAGACAGGGCTAGGAATGAAAAACTGTTTTTT
V: TRBV9; J: TRBJ2-1; D: TRBD2; size: -; CDR3: CASSVEAGLNNEQFF; DNA: TGTGCCAGCAGCGTTGAAGCGGGACTTAACAATGAGCAGTTCTTC
V: TRBV19; J: TRBJ1-5; D: -; size: -; CDR3: CASSIPRYSNQPQHF; DNA: TGTGCCAGTAGTATCCCGAGATATAGCAATCAGCCCCAGCATTTT
V: TRBV2; J: TRBJ1-1; D: -; size: -; CDR3: CASSEAGRGTEAFF; DNA: TGTGCCAGCAGTGAAGCTGGCAGGGGCACTGAAGCTTTCTTT
V: TRBV6-5; J: TRBJ1-4; D: TRBD1; size: few; CDR3: CASSTTGTVNEKLFF; DNA: TGTGCCAGCAGTACTACCGGGACAGTAAATGAAAAACTGTTTTTT
V: TRBV7-3; J: TRBJ2-7; D: -; size: -; CDR3: CASSLGGGGYEQYF; DNA: TGTGCCAGCAGCTTAGGGGGGGGCGGCTACGAGCAGTACTTC
V: TRBV6-5; J: TRBJ2-1; D: -; size: -; CDR3: CASSYWGENNEQFF; DNA: TGTGCCAGCAGTTACTGGGGAGAGAACAATGAGCAGTTCTTC
V: TRBV7-2; J: TRBJ1-2; D: -; size: once; CDR3: CASSSTGTPYGYTF; DNA: TGTGCCAGCAGCTCGACCGGGACACCGTATGGCTACACCTTC
V: TRBV4-2; J: TRBJ2-5; D: TRBD2; size: once; CDR3: CASSQPGLAGQETQYF; DNA: TGTGCCAGCAGCCAACCCGGACTAGCGGGGCAAGAGACCCAGTACTTC
V: TRBV4-3; J: TRBJ1-6; D: TRBD1; size: -; CDR3: CASSQEGTGDNSPLHF; DNA: TGCGCCAGCAGCCAAGAAGGAACAGGGGACAATTCACCCCTCCACTTT
V: TRBV5-1; J: TRBJ2-3; D: -; size: -; CDR3: CASSFWGRTDTQYF; DNA: TGCGCCAGCAGCTTTTGGGGCAGGACAGATACGCAGTATTTT
V: TRBV13; J: TRBJ2-7; D: TRBD1; size: -; CDR3: CASSPRYRGTPPEQYF; DNA: TGTGCCAGCAGCCCGAGGTACAGGGGAACCCCCCCCGAGCAGTACTTC
V: TRBV7-9; J: TRBJ2-2; D: TRBD1; size: -; CDR3: CASSLAMTGMEAGELFF; DNA: TGTGCCAGCAGCTTAGCAATGACAGGGATGGAAGCCGGGGAGCTGTTTTTT
V: TRBV3-1/TRBV3-2; J: TRBJ1-1; D: -; size: -; CDR3: CASSQDPGVNTEAFF; DNA: TGTGCCAGCAGCCAAGACCCAGGGGTGAACACTGAAGCTTTCTTT
V: TRBV24-1; J: TRBJ2-3; D: TRBD1; size: -; CDR3: CATSDPRWTGSPDTQYF; DNA: TGTGCCACCAGTGACCCACGGTGGACAGGGTCGCCAGATACGCAGTATTTT
V: TRBV21-1; J: TRBJ1-5; D: -; size: -; CDR3: CASSNRASGGHQPQHF; DNA: TGTGCCAGCAGCAATAGGGCCTCCGGAGGACATCAGCCCCAGCATTTT
V: TRBV7-3; J: TRBJ2-1; D: -; size: once; CDR3: CASSSGVPRARGNEQFF; DNA: TGTGCCAGCAGCTCTGGTGTGCCGCGGGCAAGAGGCAATGAGCAGTTCTTC
V: TRBV5-1; J: TRBJ1-1; D: -; size: few; CDR3: CASSQNRNTEAFF; DNA: TGCGCCAGCAGCCAAAACAGGAACACTGAAGCTTTCTTT
V: TRBV27; J: TRBJ1-2; D: -; size: once; CDR3: CASSSLGEGINGYTF; DNA: TGTGCCAGCAGTTCCCTAGGGGAGGGGATAAACGGCTACACCTTC
V: TRBV19; J: TRBJ2-3; D: -; size: -; CDR3: CASGLIGTQYF; DNA: TGTGCCAGTGGACTCATAGGGACGCAGTATTTT